This T cell receptor beta chain was recorded in a study of CD8 T cells in Susac syndrome. Across the study: Sequencing included Susac syndrome patients, over 5 of them with active disease and roughly eight in remission. Treatment status at blood draw for the Susac syndrome patients was therapy-naive, corticosteroids, or intravenous immunoglobulin alone.

Purification of the CD8+ and CD4+ T cells relied on negative isolation, and TEMRA cells underwent FACS enrichment. RNA amounts of about 0.5 to 1 ug underwent reverse transcription with random hexamers. TCRdb redid the calling of the immunoSEQ multiplex PCR reads with MiXCR, one entry per CDR3 protein. The table includes 200,000 or so distinct CDR3 sequences, approximately 95% detected once. General study results and limits: Susac-specific public clones numbered sixteen in total CD8+ repertoires (and 5 or 6 in CD8+ TEMRA repertoires).

This clonotype was picked up one time. No antigen is known for it. V gave up 0 bases and J gave up 0 bases, with 15 bases separating them. This CDR3 is built from 17 residues. The germline gives CDR1 LNHNV, CDR2 YYDKDF (reference sequence). This sequence originates from a human donor with Susac syndrome. The V gene is TRBV15, the J gene TRBJ2-7, with D perhaps TRBD1 (6 bases). The sample consisted of CD8+ T cells from PBMCs. The CDR3 sequence: CATSREGQGSYSYEQYF. DNA for the CDR3: TGTGCCACCAGCAGAGAAGGCCAGGGGTCTTACTCCTACGAGCAGTACTTC.